Presented here are 13 T cell receptor beta chains from one specimen sequenced in a study of T cell responses to AZD1222 COVID-19 vaccine. Data came from immunoSEQ multiplex PCR; TCRdb stores just in-frame clones and leaves some out. The repertoire holds just under 150,000 clones, with nearly 90% as singletons. Sequenced material: peripheral blood, taken 28 days after the second dose of the MenACWY control vaccine. These receptors were taken from an adult who received the MenACWY meningococcal vaccine as a control.

V usage is TRBV9 and J usage is TRBJ2-3; 7 positions agree with TRBD1. V gave up 0 bases and J gave up 2 bases; unmatched junction bases: 3. The germline V gene has CDR1 SGDLS and CDR2 YYNGEE. The CDR3 is 15 amino acids. Here the CDR3 reads CASSVGGTVTDTQYF. DNA for the CDR3: TGTGCCAGCAGCGTAGGAGGGACAGTCACAGATACGCAGTATTTT. Supplemented by reference TRBV9 and TRBJ2-3, the full variable domain reads DSGVTQTPKHLITATGQRVTLRCSPRSGDLSVYWYQQSLDQGLQFLIQYYNGEERAKGNILERFSAQQFPDLHSELNLSSLELGDSALYFCASSVGGTVTDTQYFGPGTRLTVL.

The chain joins TRBV7-3 to TRBJ1-6; D unclear. The germline V and J ends were trimmed by 0 bases and 8 bases, with 11 bases remaining between them. This CDR3 has 15 amino acids. CDR1 and CDR2 (germline): SGHTA, FQGTGA. CDR3 coding DNA: TGTGCCAGCAGCTTAACTAGGGAACCAGATTCACCCCTCCACTTT. Its translation is CASSLTREPDSPLHF.

This sequence joins TRBV4-1 and TRBJ2-1, with D hard to call. The CDR3 length is 13 residues. Germline V gene lookup returns CDR1 MGHRA and CDR2 YSYEKL. The V and J ends lost 1 base and 7 bases respectively, with 8 bases between them. The CDR3 loop reads CASSQVYGNEQFF. Written as DNA, the CDR3 is TGCGCCAGCAGCCAAGTTTACGGGAATGAGCAGTTCTTC.

The chain employs TRBV27 and TRBJ1-2; possibly TRBD1 for D (5 bases). Trimming stripped 3 bases from V and 8 bases from J, with 16 bases between. The germline V gene has CDR1 MNHEY and CDR2 SMNVEV (reference sequence). The length of the CDR3 is 14 residues. In nucleotides, the CDR3 is TGTGCCAGCAGTTTCAGGGCCACATCTCGCGGCTACACCTTC. Its protein product is CASSFRATSRGYTF.

The V call is TRBV7-6, the J call TRBJ1-4; D perhaps matches TRBD1 (5 bases). Trimming cost V 5 bases and J 3 bases, with 13 bases left between them. The CDR3 is made up of 15 amino acids. Germline values: CDR1 SGHVS, CDR2 FNYEAQ. The CDR3 DNA sequence: TGTGCCAGCAGCGTTGCAGGGACGGCTAATGAAAAACTGTTTTTT. It specifies CASSVAGTANEKLFF.

The chain couples TRBV5-4 to TRBJ1-2; D uncertain. CDR3 length: 15 residues. Germline CDR1 SGHNT, CDR2 YYREEE (reference sequence). V gave up 0 bases and J gave up 2 bases, with 11 bases separating them. The CDR3 loop is CASSLDGGGNYGYTF. The CDR3, as DNA: TGTGCCAGCAGCTTGGACGGCGGAGGGAACTATGGCTACACCTTC.

The chain has TRBV18 and TRBJ1-1; TRBD1 is a possible D gene (6 bases). This CDR3 comprises 14 residues. The ends were cut back, 1 base at V and 6 bases at J, with 12 bases in the middle. The germline V gene has CDR1 KGHSH and CDR2 LQKENI. This CDR3 is CASSPRRGDSEAFF. In DNA, the CDR3 is TGTGCCAGCTCACCACGAAGGGGGGATTCTGAAGCTTTCTTT.

This clone was seen only once. This chain connects TRBV11-2 to TRBJ1-1; the match to TRBD1 covers 7 bases. In germline, CDR1 is SGHAT, CDR2 FQNNGV. J was trimmed by 5 bases and V by 5 bases; bases with no gene match: 11. The CDR3 loop spans 15 amino acids. Here the CDR3 reads CASSLDRTSWTEAFF. Here the CDR3 DNA reads TGTGCCAGCAGCCTGGACAGGACATCCTGGACTGAAGCTTTCTTT.

This rearrangement joins TRBV11-3 to TRBJ2-5; TRBD1 aligns across 9 bases. Germline V gives CDR1 SGHNT, CDR2 YENEEA. J gave up 7 bases and V 7 bases, and 7 bases lay outside the gene matches. The CDR3 has 13 amino acids. The CDR3 sequence is CASTGGTGLTQYF. CDR3 nucleotides: TGTGCCAGCACCGGGGGGACAGGGCTGACCCAGTACTTC.

The genes are TRBV7-2 and TRBJ2-2; the match to TRBD1 covers 7 bases. CDR1 is SGHTA and CDR2 is FQGNSA in the germline V gene. Trimming took 5 bases from V and 4 from J; bases not matched to a gene: 4. The length of the CDR3 is 14 residues. This CDR3 is CASSPGTVTGELFF. The CDR3 DNA is TGTGCCAGCAGCCCCGGGACAGTCACCGGGGAGCTGTTTTTT.

This clone was counted only a few times. V usage is TRBV7-2 and J usage is TRBJ1-1; D is unresolved. This CDR3 spans 14 amino acids. CDR1 and CDR2 (germline): SGHTA, FQGNSA. V was pared by 2 bases and J by 5 bases, with 12 bases between. CDR3: CASSLRLGRTEAFF. The CDR3, as DNA: TGTGCCAGCAGCTTACGACTAGGGAGGACTGAAGCTTTCTTT.

The chain uses TRBV24-1 and TRBJ2-1, with a weak D call TRBD1 (5 bases). Deletions cut 1 base from V and 4 bases from J, with 13 bases between. The CDR3 covers 16 residues. CDR1 KGHDR and CDR2 SFDVKD come from the germline V gene. CDR3 residues: CATSDFKARDYNEQFF. In nucleotides, the CDR3 is TGTGCCACCAGTGATTTTAAGGCCAGGGATTACAATGAGCAGTTCTTC.

The chain uses TRBV7-2 and TRBJ1-6, with TRBD1 as a possible D gene (5 bases). Germline CDR1 is SGHTA and CDR2 is FQGNSA. CDR3 length: 14 amino acids. Trimming removed 2 bases at V and 5 bases at J, with 7 bases between. CDR3 residues: CASSLLGDNSPLHF. The CDR3 nucleotides are TGTGCCAGCAGCTTATTAGGGGATAATTCACCCCTCCACTTT.